Listed below are T cell receptor beta chains from one sample, sequenced in a study of neurological immune-mediated disorders. TCRdb analysed the 5' RACE reads with MiXCR anew, one entry per CDR3 protein. The profile shows 80,000 to 100,000 distinct CDR3 sequences, 5.8% of them singletons. The sequencing input was PBMCs. The receptors here all came from a woman aged 55-70 years with multiple sclerosis. Both conserved end residues are part of each CDR3. D genes are given only for firm matches. Size is omitted from some rows. Given values are once, few, many or a class for expanded clones.

V	size	D	length	J	CDR3	DNA
TRBV12-3/TRBV12-4	medium-sized	NA	13	TRBJ1-2	CASSLRPDYGYTF	TGTGCCAGCAGTTTAAGGCCAGACTATGGCTACACCTTC
TRBV20-1	many	TRBD1	15	TRBJ1-6	CSARDGQGAFSPLHF	TGCAGTGCTAGAGATGGGCAGGGGGCGTTTTCACCCCTCCACTTT
TRBV9	many	NA	15	TRBJ1-1	CASSVLGQTNTEAFF	TGTGCCAGCAGCGTACTAGGGCAGACGAACACTGAAGCTTTCTTT
TRBV20-1	few	TRBD1	17	TRBJ1-2	CSATRGRGTYANYGYTF	TGCAGTGCCACCCGGGGCAGGGGGACCTATGCTAACTATGGCTACACCTTC
TRBV24-1	many	NA	14	TRBJ2-2	CATSDPSSTGELFF	TGTGCCACCAGTGATCCCTCGTCAACCGGGGAGCTGTTTTTT
TRBV7-6	NA	TRBD2	15	TRBJ2-1	CASSLVGTIVHEQFF	TGTGCCAGCAGCTTGGTAGGGACTATCGTGCATGAGCAGTTCTTC
TRBV4-2	many	NA	17	TRBJ2-2	CASSQDLIGGSPGELFF	TGTGCCAGCAGCCAAGATCTGATAGGGGGATCCCCCGGGGAGCTGTTTTTT
TRBV27	NA	TRBD1	17	TRBJ2-6	CARSPDTGTAGANVLTF	TGTGCCAGAAGTCCAGATACCGGGACAGCTGGGGCCAACGTCCTGACTTTC
TRBV10-2	many	TRBD2	15	TRBJ2-1	CASSDEAGGYNEQFF	TGCGCCAGCAGTGATGAAGCGGGGGGGTACAATGAGCAGTTCTTC
TRBV15	many	NA	15	TRBJ2-2	CATSRDPPNTGELFF	TGTGCCACCAGCAGAGATCCCCCGAACACCGGGGAGCTGTTTTTT
TRBV5-1	many	NA	15	TRBJ1-2	CASSFDTPVNYGYTF	TGCGCCAGCAGCTTCGACACGCCGGTTAACTATGGCTACACCTTC
TRBV20-1	many	NA	14	TRBJ1-5	CSARLQGSNQPQHF	TGCAGTGCTAGACTTCAGGGTAGCAATCAGCCCCAGCATTTT
TRBV7-9	few	NA	16	TRBJ1-1	CASRSNRDMMNTEAFF	TGTGCCAGCAGATCGAACAGGGATATGATGAACACTGAAGCTTTCTTT
TRBV20-1	few	NA	11	TRBJ1-2	CSASAGGGYTF	TGCAGTGCCTCCGCGGGTGGTGGCTACACCTTC
TRBV12-3/TRBV12-4	many	TRBD2	15	TRBJ2-1	CASRDSGGAKSEQFF	TGTGCCAGCAGGGATAGCGGGGGGGCAAAGAGTGAGCAGTTCTTC
TRBV6-6	many	NA	13	TRBJ1-5	CASSNLSNQPQHF	TGTGCCAGCAGTAATTTAAGCAATCAGCCCCAGCATTTT
TRBV5-6	NA	TRBD1	14	TRBJ2-1	CASPLDRDGNEQFF	TGTGCCAGCCCACTCGACAGGGATGGCAATGAGCAGTTCTTC
TRBV20-1	few	TRBD1	18	TRBJ2-2	CSARVETGKALNTGELFF	TGCAGTGCTAGAGTCGAGACAGGGAAAGCCCTTAACACCGGGGAGCTGTTTTTT
TRBV6-1	many	TRBD2	15	TRBJ2-3	CASSRSGASTDTQYF	TGTGCCAGCAGTAGGAGCGGGGCCAGCACAGATACGCAGTATTTT
TRBV12-3/TRBV12-4	many	NA	17	TRBJ1-6	CASSTDTSFSYNSPLHF	TGTGCCAGCAGTACGGACACCTCTTTCTCCTATAATTCACCCCTCCACTTT
TRBV2	many	TRBD1	15	TRBJ1-5	CASRRGQPSNQPQHF	TGTGCCAGCAGGCGGGGACAGCCTAGCAATCAGCCCCAGCATTTT
TRBV7-8	many	TRBD1	14	TRBJ1-1	CASSLVGQYTEAFF	TGTGCCAGCAGCTTAGTGGGACAGTACACTGAAGCTTTCTTT
TRBV20-1	many	NA	14	TRBJ2-3	CSARAPGPTDTQYF	TGCAGTGCTAGAGCACCTGGGCCCACAGATACGCAGTATTTT
TRBV18	NA	TRBD1	14	TRBJ1-6	CASSTTGRNSPLHF	TGTGCCAGCTCTACGACAGGGAGGAATTCACCCCTCCACTTT
TRBV12-3/TRBV12-4	many	TRBD1	16	TRBJ2-5	CASSLRQGAWGETQYF	TGTGCCAGCAGTTTAAGACAGGGGGCGTGGGGAGAGACCCAGTACTTC
TRBV7-9	few	TRBD1	14	TRBJ1-2	CASSPSDRGFGYTF	TGTGCCAGCAGCCCCTCGGACAGGGGATTTGGCTACACCTTC
TRBV21-1	many	NA	11	TRBJ2-1	CASSNRQGRTF	TGTGCCAGCAGCAACAGACAGGGACGGACCTTC
TRBV9	many	NA	14	TRBJ1-3	CASSVVENGNTIYF	TGTGCCAGCAGCGTCGTGGAGAATGGAAACACCATATATTTT
TRBV6-5	many	NA	15	TRBJ1-4	CASSVLGTTNEKLFF	TGTGCCAGCAGCGTACTGGGGACAACTAATGAAAAACTGTTTTTT
TRBV20-1	many	NA	15	TRBJ1-5	CSALIPMGQNQPQHF	TGCAGTGCTCTTATCCCTATGGGGCAGAATCAGCCCCAGCATTTT
TRBV6-2/TRBV6-3	few	TRBD2	17	TRBJ2-3	CASSRPRPSGGGHTQYF	TGTGCCAGCAGTAGACCAAGACCTAGCGGGGGGGGCCATACGCAGTATTTT
TRBV11-2	NA	TRBD1	15	TRBJ2-7	CASSLALGGGYEQYF	TGTGCCAGCAGCTTAGCTCTAGGGGGCGGCTACGAGCAGTACTTC
TRBV7-2	many	TRBD2	16	TRBJ2-3	CASSQIAGTFTDTQYF	TGTGCCAGCAGCCAAATAGCGGGAACCTTCACAGATACGCAGTATTTT
TRBV5-1	many	TRBD2	15	TRBJ2-2	CASDRGGSNTGELFF	TGCGCCAGCGATCGCGGGGGGTCGAACACCGGGGAGCTGTTTTTT
TRBV6-1	NA	TRBD2	16	TRBJ2-3	CASSGIAGASTDTQYF	TGTGCCAGCAGTGGGATAGCGGGGGCCTCCACAGATACGCAGTATTTT
TRBV20-1	many	NA	14	TRBJ1-2	CSAQPQGLGYGYTF	TGCAGTGCCCAACCCCAGGGACTGGGCTATGGCTACACCTTC
TRBV5-1	many	NA	13	TRBJ1-5	CASSLAEGEAQHF	TGCGCCAGCAGCTTGGCCGAGGGGGAGGCCCAGCATTTT
TRBV6-1	few	NA	13	TRBJ1-1	CASSVWANTEAFF	TGTGCCAGCAGTGTTTGGGCTAACACTGAAGCTTTCTTT
TRBV11-1	many	NA	13	TRBJ2-5	CASSSEGPGTQYF	TGTGCCAGCAGTTCCGAGGGGCCCGGGACCCAGTACTTC
TRBV5-4	many	NA	15	TRBJ1-2	CASSLVSQANYGYTF	TGTGCCAGCAGCTTGGTTTCACAGGCGAACTATGGCTACACCTTC
TRBV4-2	many	NA	16	TRBJ2-2	CASSQVGRENTGELFF	TGTGCCAGCAGCCAAGTGGGACGGGAGAACACCGGGGAGCTGTTTTTT
TRBV7-6	many	NA	13	TRBJ1-1	CASSSREETEAFF	TGTGCCAGCAGTTCTAGGGAGGAAACTGAAGCTTTCTTT
TRBV5-1	few	TRBD1	15	TRBJ2-7	CASSLLLTGQYEQYF	TGCGCCAGCAGCCTGCTATTGACAGGGCAATACGAGCAGTACTTC
TRBV19	few	NA	14	TRBJ1-1	CASRLVGSNTEAFF	TGTGCCAGTAGGTTGGTGGGATCGAACACTGAAGCTTTCTTT
TRBV29-1	few	NA	14	TRBJ2-1	CSVEKRAAYNEQFF	TGCAGCGTTGAAAAGCGGGCCGCCTACAATGAGCAGTTCTTC
TRBV3-1	many	NA	17	TRBJ2-4	CASSHLSAGLAKNIQYF	TGTGCCAGCAGCCATTTATCTGCAGGACTAGCCAAAAACATTCAGTACTTC
TRBV7-9	many	TRBD2	14	TRBJ2-1	CASSLAAGINEQFF	TGTGCCAGCAGCTTAGCAGCGGGGATTAATGAGCAGTTCTTC
TRBV7-8	many	NA	14	TRBJ2-5	CASSLGGDQETQYF	TGTGCCAGCAGCTTAGGGGGAGATCAAGAGACCCAGTACTTC
TRBV7-8	few	NA	14	TRBJ1-1	CASSTDRMNTEAFF	TGTGCCAGCAGCACGGACCGTATGAACACTGAAGCTTTCTTT
TRBV12-3/TRBV12-4	many	NA	12	TRBJ1-4	CASSDSNEKLFF	TGTGCCAGCTCGGACAGTAATGAAAAACTGTTTTTT